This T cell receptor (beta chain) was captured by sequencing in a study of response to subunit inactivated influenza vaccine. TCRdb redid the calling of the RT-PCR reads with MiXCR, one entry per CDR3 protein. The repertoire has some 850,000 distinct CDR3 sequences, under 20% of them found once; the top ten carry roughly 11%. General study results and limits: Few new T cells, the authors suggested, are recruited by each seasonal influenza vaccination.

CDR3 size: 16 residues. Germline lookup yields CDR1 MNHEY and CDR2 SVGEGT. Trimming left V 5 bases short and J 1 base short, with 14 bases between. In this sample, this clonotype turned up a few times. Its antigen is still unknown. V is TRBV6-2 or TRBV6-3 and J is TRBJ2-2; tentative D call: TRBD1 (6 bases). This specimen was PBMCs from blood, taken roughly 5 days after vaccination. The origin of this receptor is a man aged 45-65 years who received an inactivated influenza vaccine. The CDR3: CASSRQELGNTGELFF. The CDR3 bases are TGTGCCAGCAGTCGACAGGAGCTGGGGAACACCGGGGAGCTGTTTTTT.